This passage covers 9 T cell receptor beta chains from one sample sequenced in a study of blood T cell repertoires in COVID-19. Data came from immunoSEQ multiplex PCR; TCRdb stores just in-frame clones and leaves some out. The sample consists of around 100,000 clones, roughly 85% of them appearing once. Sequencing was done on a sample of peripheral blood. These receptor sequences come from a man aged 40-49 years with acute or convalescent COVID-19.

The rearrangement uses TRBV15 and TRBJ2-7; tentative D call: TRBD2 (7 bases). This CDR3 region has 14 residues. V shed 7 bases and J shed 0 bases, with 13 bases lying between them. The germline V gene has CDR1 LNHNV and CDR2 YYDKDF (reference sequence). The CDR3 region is CATMDRGASYEQYF. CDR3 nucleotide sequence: TGTGCCACCATGGACCGGGGGGCCTCCTACGAGCAGTACTTC.

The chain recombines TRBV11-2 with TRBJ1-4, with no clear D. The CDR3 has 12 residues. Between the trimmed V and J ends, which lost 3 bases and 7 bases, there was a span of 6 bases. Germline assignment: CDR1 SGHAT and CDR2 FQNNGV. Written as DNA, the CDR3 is TGTGCCAGCAGCTTTAGAGGTGAAAAACTGTTTTTT. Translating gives CASSFRGEKLFF.

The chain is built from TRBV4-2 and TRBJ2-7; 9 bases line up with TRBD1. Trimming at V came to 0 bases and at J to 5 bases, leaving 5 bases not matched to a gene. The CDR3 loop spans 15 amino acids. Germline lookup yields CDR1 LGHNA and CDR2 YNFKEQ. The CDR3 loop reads CASSQEGTGTNEQYF. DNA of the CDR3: TGTGCCAGCAGCCAAGAAGGGACAGGGACCAACGAGCAGTACTTC.

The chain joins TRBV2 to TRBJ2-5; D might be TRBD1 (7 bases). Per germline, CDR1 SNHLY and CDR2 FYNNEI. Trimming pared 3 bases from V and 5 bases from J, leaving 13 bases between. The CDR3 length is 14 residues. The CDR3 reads CASSEEGAVETQYF. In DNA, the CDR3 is TGTGCCAGCAGTGAGGAGGGGGCCGTGGAGACCCAGTACTTC.

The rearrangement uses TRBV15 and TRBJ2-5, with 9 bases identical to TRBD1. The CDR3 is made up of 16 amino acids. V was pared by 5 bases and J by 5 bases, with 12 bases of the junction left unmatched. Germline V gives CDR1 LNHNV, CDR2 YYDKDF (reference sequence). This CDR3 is CATSGIYRGPGETQYF. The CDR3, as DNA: TGTGCCACCAGCGGGATTTACAGGGGGCCGGGGGAGACCCAGTACTTC.

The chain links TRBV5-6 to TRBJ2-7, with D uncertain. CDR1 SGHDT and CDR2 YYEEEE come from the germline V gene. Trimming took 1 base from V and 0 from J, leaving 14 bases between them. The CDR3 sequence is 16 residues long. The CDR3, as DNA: TGTGCCAGCAGCTTGCTGGTCGCCTCGAGCTCCTACGAGCAGTACTTC. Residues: CASSLLVASSSYEQYF.

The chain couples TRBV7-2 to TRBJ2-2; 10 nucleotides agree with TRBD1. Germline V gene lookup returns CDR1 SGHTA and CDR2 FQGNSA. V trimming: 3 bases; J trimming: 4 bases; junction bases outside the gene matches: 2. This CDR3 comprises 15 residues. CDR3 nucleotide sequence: TGTGCCAGCAGCTTCGGGACAGGGGTCACCGGGGAGCTGTTTTTT. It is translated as CASSFGTGVTGELFF.

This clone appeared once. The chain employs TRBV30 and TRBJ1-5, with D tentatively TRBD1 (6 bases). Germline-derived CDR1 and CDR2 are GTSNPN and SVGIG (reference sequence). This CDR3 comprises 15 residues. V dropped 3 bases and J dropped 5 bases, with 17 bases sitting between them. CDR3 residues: CAWSLGGGADQPQHF. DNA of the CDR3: TGTGCCTGGAGCCTTGGGGGGGGCGCGGATCAGCCCCAGCATTTT.

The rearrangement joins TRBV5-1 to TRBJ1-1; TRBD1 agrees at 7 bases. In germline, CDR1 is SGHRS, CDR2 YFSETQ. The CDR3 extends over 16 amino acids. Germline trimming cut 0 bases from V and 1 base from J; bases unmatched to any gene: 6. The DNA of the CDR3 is TGCGCCAGCAGCTTGGTGGTTCAGGGGGGGAACACTGAAGCTTTCTTT. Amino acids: CASSLVVQGGNTEAFF.